The entry that follows covers one T cell receptor (beta chain) sequence. The sample originates from a study of early stage breast cancer tumors. About the research overall: ER+/PR+/HER2- status applied to about 70% of the 16 invasive breast tumors.

The J segment lost 2 bases and the V segment lost 8 bases, leaving 6 bases of the junction unmatched. The CDR3 has 14 residues. Germline CDR1 is MDHEN and CDR2 is SYDVKM. Sequencing used immunoSEQ multiplex PCR; TCRdb keeps in-frame clones, though not all of them. The table has about 9,600 clones, under 70% seen once. The chain joins TRBV28 to TRBJ1-5, with 7 positions matching TRBD1. The origin of this receptor is a person aged 55 to 75 with breast cancer. Sample: breast tumor tissue. CDR3: CASGPGQRNQPQHF. The CDR3 coding sequence is TGTGCCAGCGGCCCGGGACAGCGCAATCAGCCCCAGCATTTT.